This is a list of T cell receptor beta chains from one sample in a study of T cells and Merkel cell carcinoma outcomes. Using immunoSEQ multiplex PCR, the repertoire was profiled, and TCRdb retains in-frame clones only, with some absent. The table has 6,000 or so clones, 70% to 75% seen once; the top ten hold around an eighth. Specimen: tumor tissue from Merkel cell carcinoma. The receptors were sampled from a human donor with Merkel cell carcinoma. Some clones in this sample may be carry-over from other donors' samples. Both conserved end residues are part of each CDR3. The D gene is left open where the match is weak. Part of the rows lack a size; the others show once, few, many or a class for expanded clones.

d_gene: TRBD1
j_gene: TRBJ1-5
v_gene: TRBV11-2
abundance: .
CDR3aa: CASSSGTGGFWQPQHF
CDR3nt: TGTGCCAGCAGCTCCGGGACAGGGGGCTTCTGGCAGCCCCAGCATTTT

d_gene: .
j_gene: TRBJ2-5
v_gene: TRBV7-9
abundance: .
CDR3aa: CASSLGTSRQETQYF
CDR3nt: TGTGCCAGCAGCTTAGGCACTAGCCGGCAAGAGACCCAGTACTTC

d_gene: TRBD1
j_gene: TRBJ1-1
v_gene: TRBV5-1
abundance: .
CDR3aa: CASSGQGGMGEAFF
CDR3nt: TGCGCCAGCAGCGGACAGGGGGGAATGGGTGAAGCTTTCTTT

d_gene: TRBD1
j_gene: TRBJ2-3
v_gene: TRBV19
abundance: .
CDR3aa: CASSVQGEDTQYF
CDR3nt: TGTGCCAGTAGTGTACAGGGGGAAGATACGCAGTATTTT

d_gene: TRBD2
j_gene: TRBJ2-3
v_gene: TRBV5-1
abundance: .
CDR3aa: CASTTSGASPDTQYF
CDR3nt: TGCGCCAGCACCACTAGCGGGGCTTCCCCAGATACGCAGTATTTT

d_gene: .
j_gene: TRBJ1-4
v_gene: TRBV6-1
abundance: .
CDR3aa: CASSEVGNEKLFF
CDR3nt: TGTGCCAGCAGTGAAGTGGGGAATGAAAAACTGTTTTTT

d_gene: TRBD2
j_gene: TRBJ2-7
v_gene: TRBV7-3
abundance: medium-sized
CDR3aa: CASSLTGGLADEQYF
CDR3nt: TGTGCCAGCAGCTTAACAGGTGGACTAGCGGACGAGCAGTACTTC

d_gene: .
j_gene: TRBJ2-2
v_gene: TRBV15
abundance: .
CDR3aa: CATSRGAPTGELFF
CDR3nt: TGTGCCACCAGCAGAGGGGCCCCGACCGGGGAGCTGTTTTTT

d_gene: .
j_gene: TRBJ1-2
v_gene: TRBV28
abundance: .
CDR3aa: CASSLMGGPYYGYTF
CDR3nt: TGTGCCAGCAGTTTAATGGGGGGGCCCTACTATGGCTACACCTTC

d_gene: .
j_gene: TRBJ1-2
v_gene: TRBV7-2
abundance: few
CDR3aa: CASSPAGYGYTF
CDR3nt: TGTGCCAGCAGCCCCGCGGGTTATGGCTACACCTTC

d_gene: TRBD1
j_gene: TRBJ2-6
v_gene: TRBV7-6
abundance: .
CDR3aa: CASSSNPTGPSGANVLTF
CDR3nt: TGTGCCAGCAGCTCAAACCCGACAGGGCCCTCTGGGGCCAACGTCCTGACTTTC

d_gene: .
j_gene: TRBJ1-1
v_gene: TRBV20-1
abundance: .
CDR3aa: CSARGNTEAFF
CDR3nt: TGTAGTGCTAGGGGGAACACTGAAGCTTTCTTT

d_gene: .
j_gene: TRBJ2-1
v_gene: TRBV11-2
abundance: .
CDR3aa: CASSPEPRFHNEQFF
CDR3nt: TGTGCCAGCTCCCCCGAGCCCCGCTTCCACAATGAGCAGTTCTTC

d_gene: TRBD1
j_gene: TRBJ1-1
v_gene: TRBV29-1
abundance: .
CDR3aa: CSAGGTGGRRTEAFF
CDR3nt: TGCAGCGCCGGAGGGACAGGGGGACGAAGGACTGAAGCTTTCTTT

d_gene: TRBD2
j_gene: TRBJ2-1
v_gene: TRBV7-8
abundance: .
CDR3aa: CASSLGLREGWEQFF
CDR3nt: TGTGCCAGCAGCTTAGGTTTGCGGGAGGGGTGGGAGCAGTTCTTC

d_gene: .
j_gene: TRBJ2-5
v_gene: TRBV7-2
abundance: .
CDR3aa: CASSLRVETQYF
CDR3nt: TGTGCCAGCAGCTTAAGGGTTGAGACCCAGTACTTC

d_gene: TRBD2
j_gene: TRBJ2-7
v_gene: TRBV18
abundance: .
CDR3aa: CASSPGLAGGLAYEQYF
CDR3nt: TGTGCCAGCTCACCCGGACTAGCGGGAGGGCTTGCCTACGAGCAGTACTTC

d_gene: TRBD1
j_gene: TRBJ1-1
v_gene: TRBV2
abundance: few
CDR3aa: CASSGGRGSTEAFF
CDR3nt: TGTGCCAGCAGTGGGGGCAGGGGGAGCACTGAAGCTTTCTTT

d_gene: .
j_gene: TRBJ1-4
v_gene: TRBV9
abundance: .
CDR3aa: CASSVAGLENEKLFF
CDR3nt: TGTGCCAGCAGCGTAGCCGGGCTTGAGAATGAAAAACTGTTTTTT

d_gene: .
j_gene: TRBJ1-3
v_gene: TRBV7-9
abundance: .
CDR3aa: CASSPPRWGHPHSGNTIYF
CDR3nt: TGTGCCAGCAGCCCCCCTCGGTGGGGCCACCCGCACTCTGGAAACACCATATATTTT

d_gene: .
j_gene: TRBJ1-5
v_gene: TRBV19
abundance: .
CDR3aa: CASNLGNQPQHF
CDR3nt: TGTGCCAGTAATCTCGGGAATCAGCCCCAGCATTTT

d_gene: TRBD2
j_gene: TRBJ2-3
v_gene: TRBV6-4
abundance: .
CDR3aa: CASSRTSGRTDTQYF
CDR3nt: TGTGCCAGCAGCCGGACTAGCGGGAGGACAGATACGCAGTATTTT

d_gene: .
j_gene: TRBJ2-7
v_gene: TRBV5-1
abundance: .
CDR3aa: CASSLQGGYEQYF
CDR3nt: TGCGCCAGCAGCTTGCAGGGGGGTTACGAGCAGTACTTC

d_gene: .
j_gene: TRBJ1-1
v_gene: TRBV28
abundance: .
CDR3aa: CASSPWDIWNTEAFF
CDR3nt: TGTGCTAGCAGTCCCTGGGACATTTGGAACACTGAAGCTTTCTTT

d_gene: .
j_gene: TRBJ2-7
v_gene: TRBV30
abundance: .
CDR3aa: CAWSFRGEQYF
CDR3nt: TGTGCCTGGAGTTTTAGGGGCGAGCAGTACTTC

d_gene: .
j_gene: TRBJ1-5
v_gene: TRBV6-5
abundance: .
CDR3aa: CVSSSTDSNQPQHF
CDR3nt: TGTGTCAGCAGTTCGACAGATAGCAATCAGCCCCAGCATTTT

d_gene: TRBD1
j_gene: TRBJ2-7
v_gene: TRBV6-5
abundance: .
CDR3aa: CASSRTGYDEQYF
CDR3nt: TGTGCCAGCAGTCGGACAGGGTACGACGAGCAGTACTTC

d_gene: .
j_gene: TRBJ1-5
v_gene: TRBV28
abundance: .
CDR3aa: CASSLFPGRFSNQPQHF
CDR3nt: TGTGCCAGCAGTTTATTCCCAGGGCGTTTTAGCAATCAGCCCCAGCATTTT

d_gene: TRBD1
j_gene: TRBJ2-7
v_gene: TRBV28
abundance: .
CDR3aa: CASSQGQGGLGNEQYF
CDR3nt: TGTGCCAGCAGCCAAGGACAGGGGGGGTTAGGGAACGAGCAGTACTTC

d_gene: TRBD1
j_gene: TRBJ1-1
v_gene: TRBV5-1
abundance: .
CDR3aa: CASSGGQGWGTEAFF
CDR3nt: TGCGCCAGCAGCGGGGGACAGGGATGGGGCACTGAAGCTTTCTTT

d_gene: .
j_gene: TRBJ2-7
v_gene: TRBV5-1
abundance: .
CDR3aa: CASSTGTLEQYF
CDR3nt: TGCGCCAGCAGCACCGGGACTCTTGAGCAGTACTTC

d_gene: .
j_gene: TRBJ2-7
v_gene: TRBV7-9
abundance: .
CDR3aa: CASSFGGLSYEQYF
CDR3nt: TGTGCCAGCAGCTTCGGGGGGCTCTCCTACGAGCAGTACTTC

d_gene: .
j_gene: TRBJ2-3
v_gene: TRBV15
abundance: .
CDR3aa: CATSRVATDTQYF
CDR3nt: TGTGCCACCAGCAGAGTTGCCACAGATACGCAGTATTTT

d_gene: .
j_gene: TRBJ2-5
v_gene: TRBV7-8
abundance: .
CDR3aa: CASSSLTGQETQYF
CDR3nt: TGTGCCAGCAGCTCCTTGACAGGACAAGAGACCCAGTACTTC

d_gene: .
j_gene: TRBJ1-1
v_gene: TRBV6-1
abundance: .
CDR3aa: CASSERGGMNTEAFF
CDR3nt: TGTGCCAGCAGTGAACGGGGGGGCATGAACACTGAAGCTTTCTTT

d_gene: .
j_gene: TRBJ1-5
v_gene: TRBV27
abundance: few
CDR3aa: CASGERRGNQPQHF
CDR3nt: TGTGCCAGCGGGGAACGCAGGGGCAATCAGCCCCAGCATTTT

d_gene: TRBD1
j_gene: TRBJ2-7
v_gene: TRBV2
abundance: .
CDR3aa: CASSIQGPPSYEQYF
CDR3nt: TGTGCCAGCAGTATACAGGGGCCCCCTTCCTACGAGCAGTACTTC

d_gene: .
j_gene: TRBJ2-7
v_gene: TRBV10-3
abundance: .
CDR3aa: CAISESTPPEQYF
CDR3nt: TGTGCCATCAGTGAGTCGACCCCCCCTGAGCAGTACTTC

d_gene: TRBD2
j_gene: TRBJ2-3
v_gene: TRBV10-2
abundance: .
CDR3aa: CASSYGLVSTQYF
CDR3nt: TGCGCCAGCAGTTATGGACTAGTTTCTACGCAGTATTTT

d_gene: .
j_gene: TRBJ2-1
v_gene: TRBV7-9
abundance: .
CDR3aa: CASSLEDEGRNEQFF
CDR3nt: TGTGCCAGCAGCTTAGAGGATGAGGGACGGAATGAGCAGTTCTTC

d_gene: .
j_gene: TRBJ1-2
v_gene: TRBV29-1
abundance: .
CDR3aa: CSVSGGDTF
CDR3nt: TGCAGCGTTTCGGGAGGGGACACCTTC

d_gene: .
j_gene: TRBJ1-5
v_gene: TRBV5-1
abundance: .
CDR3aa: CASSLDSYSNQPQHF
CDR3nt: TGCGCCAGCAGCTTAGACAGTTATAGCAATCAGCCCCAGCATTTT

d_gene: .
j_gene: TRBJ2-5
v_gene: TRBV15
abundance: .
CDR3aa: CATSREETQYF
CDR3nt: TGTGCCACCAGCAGAGAGGAGACCCAGTACTTC

d_gene: .
j_gene: TRBJ1-4
v_gene: TRBV19
abundance: once
CDR3aa: CASSPSTGRDGKLFF
CDR3nt: TGTGCCAGTAGTCCCTCGACAGGTCGGGACGGAAAACTGTTTTTT

d_gene: TRBD2
j_gene: TRBJ2-1
v_gene: TRBV7-9
abundance: few
CDR3aa: CASSSCTSGIKCSYNEQFF
CDR3nt: TGTGCCAGCAGCTCCTGCACTAGCGGGATTAAATGTTCCTACAATGAGCAGTTCTTC

d_gene: .
j_gene: TRBJ1-4
v_gene: TRBV13
abundance: .
CDR3aa: CASSKHNTNEKLFF
CDR3nt: TGTGCCAGCAGCAAACACAACACTAATGAAAAACTGTTTTTT

d_gene: .
j_gene: TRBJ2-7
v_gene: TRBV7-6
abundance: large
CDR3aa: CASSSDFDRSYEQYF
CDR3nt: TGTGCCAGCAGCTCAGACTTCGACAGGTCCTACGAGCAGTACTTC

d_gene: .
j_gene: TRBJ1-1
v_gene: TRBV30
abundance: .
CDR3aa: CAWRGRNTEAFF
CDR3nt: TGTGCCTGGAGAGGCAGGAACACTGAAGCTTTCTTT

d_gene: TRBD2
j_gene: TRBJ2-7
v_gene: TRBV7-8
abundance: few
CDR3aa: CASSPRVAGGYEQYF
CDR3nt: TGTGCCAGCAGTCCCCGGGTAGCGGGAGGGTACGAGCAGTACTTC

d_gene: .
j_gene: TRBJ2-1
v_gene: TRBV6-6
abundance: .
CDR3aa: CASNPKNAEQFF
CDR3nt: TGTGCCAGCAACCCGAAGAACGCTGAGCAGTTCTTC

d_gene: .
j_gene: TRBJ2-6
v_gene: TRBV27
abundance: .
CDR3aa: CASSTRGPGANVLTF
CDR3nt: TGTGCCAGCAGTACCCGGGGGCCTGGGGCCAACGTCCTGACTTTC

d_gene: TRBD1
j_gene: TRBJ2-7
v_gene: TRBV30
abundance: .
CDR3aa: CAWSGTGGRSYEQYF
CDR3nt: TGTGCCTGGAGCGGGACAGGGGGTAGATCCTACGAGCAGTACTTC

d_gene: TRBD1
j_gene: TRBJ2-7
v_gene: TRBV5-1
abundance: .
CDR3aa: CASSVTGGSSYEQYF
CDR3nt: TGCGCCAGCAGCGTCACAGGGGGGAGCTCCTACGAGCAGTACTTC

d_gene: TRBD1
j_gene: TRBJ2-1
v_gene: TRBV7-2
abundance: .
CDR3aa: CASSFTGTGVEQFF
CDR3nt: TGTGCCAGCAGCTTTACCGGGACAGGGGTTGAGCAGTTCTTC

d_gene: .
j_gene: TRBJ1-4
v_gene: TRBV27
abundance: .
CDR3aa: CASSLSLLEGKLFF
CDR3nt: TGTGCCAGCAGTTTATCCCTGTTGGAGGGAAAACTGTTTTTT